The 23 T cell receptor beta chains reported below all come from one sample, sequenced in a study of monozygotic twins with inflammatory bowel disease. With the 5' RACE reads reprocessed, TCRdb shows one record per CDR3 protein and no DNA. Seen in this sample are 400,000 to 500,000 distinct CDR3 sequences; the ten most common clones hold around 2.4%. Material for sequencing was blood. These receptors were collected from a human donor with ulcerative colitis or Crohn's disease, or a healthy co-twin of an affected twin (not recorded which).

The chain couples TRBV5-1 to TRBJ2-1; TCRdb's D gene call, TRBD2, goes unchecked for lack of DNA. Germline CDR1 is SGHRS and CDR2 is YFSETQ. This CDR3 has 13 amino acids. The CDR3 loop reads CASSLTGRDEQFF.

The chain combines TRBV20-1 with TRBJ2-2; TCRdb reports TRBD1, a call that lacks DNA to check it against. Germline V CDR1 and CDR2: DFQATT, SNEGSKA (reference sequence). The CDR3 sequence is 14 residues long. The CDR3 sequence is CSARAGANTGELFF.

V usage is TRBV7-2 and J usage is TRBJ2-6; TCRdb's D call of TRBD1 is untestable without DNA. The CDR3 runs 17 residues. Germline V CDR1 and CDR2: SGHTA, FQGNSA. The CDR3 loop reads CASSLIQGAIGANVLTF. The full variable domain, its missing parts supplied by reference TRBV7-2 and TRBJ2-6, is GAGVSQSPSNKVTEKGKDVELRCDPISGHTALYWYRQSLGQGLEFLIYFQGNSAPDKSGLPSDRFSAERTGGSVSTLTIQRTQQEDSAVYLCASSLIQGAIGANVLTFGAGSRLTVL.

This rearrangement joins TRBV24-1 to TRBJ2-1. CDR3 length: 13 amino acids. Germline CDR1 reads KGHDR; CDR2 reads SFDVKD. CDR3 protein: CATAGNSYNEQFF.

The chain carries TRBV18 and TRBJ2-2. The CDR3 sequence is 15 residues long. Germline assignment: CDR1 KGHSH and CDR2 LQKENI. The CDR3 loop reads CASSPFSGHTGELFF.

This chain joins TRBV10-3 and TRBJ2-3; TCRdb names TRBD2, which stays unverified in the absence of DNA. The CDR3 runs to 15 residues. Germline-derived CDR1 and CDR2 are ENHRY and SYGVKD. Here the CDR3 reads CAISAGRDGTDTQYF.

The rearrangement uses TRBV7-2 and TRBJ2-1; TCRdb calls TRBD2, which cannot be checked without DNA. The CDR3 sequence is 17 residues long. Germline values: CDR1 SGHTA, CDR2 FQGNSA. Here the CDR3 reads CASSLQQGLGSYNEQFF.

The J gene is TRBJ1-3, the V gene TRBV20-1. The germline V gene has CDR1 DFQATT and CDR2 SNEGSKA (reference sequence). The CDR3 totals 13 residues. Here the CDR3 reads CSATIGVGNTIYF.

The gene calls are TRBV30 and TRBJ2-5; TCRdb's D gene call, TRBD2, goes unchecked for lack of DNA. Germline CDR1 is GTSNPN and CDR2 is SVGIG (reference sequence). CDR3 length: 13 residues. The CDR3 protein is CAWNNGGLKTQYF.

V and J are TRBV5-1 and TRBJ2-6; TCRdb picks TRBD1, but there is no DNA to check that call. From germline, CDR1 is SGHRS and CDR2 YFSETQ. The CDR3 spans 19 residues. CDR3: CASSLGGGVLLSGANVLTF.

The CDR3 is CASSPPLLNTEAFF. The gene calls are TRBV18 and TRBJ1-1. The CDR3 loop spans 14 amino acids. From germline, CDR1 is KGHSH and CDR2 LQKENI.

This sequence joins TRBV24-1 and TRBJ1-2; TCRdb calls TRBD1, which cannot be checked without DNA. Germline loops: CDR1 KGHDR, CDR2 SFDVKD. The CDR3 runs 13 residues. The CDR3 loop is CATSTGEHYGYTF.

The V gene is TRBV20-1, the J gene TRBJ1-4. This CDR3 is built from 12 residues. The germline gives CDR1 DFQATT, CDR2 SNEGSKA (reference sequence). CDR3 loop: CSARATNEKLFF.

The gene calls are TRBV28 and TRBJ2-7; as DNA is missing, the TRBD1 call by TCRdb cannot be tested. There are 14 residues in the CDR3. CDR1 MDHEN and CDR2 SYDVKM come from the germline V gene. The CDR3 is CASSLRGKTYEQYF.

The CDR3: CATSRDMGTNEKLFF. The rearrangement joins TRBV15 to TRBJ1-4. This CDR3 is built from 15 residues. Germline V gene data show CDR1 as LNHNV and CDR2 as YYDKDF (reference sequence).

The genes are TRBV7-9 and TRBJ2-3; lacking DNA, the TRBD2 call made by TCRdb goes unchecked. In germline, CDR1 is SEHNR, CDR2 FQNEAQ (reference sequence). The CDR3 has 15 residues. The CDR3 sequence: CASSYGLTSTDTQYF.

V usage is TRBV28 and J usage is TRBJ1-1; TCRdb lists TRBD1, though no DNA is available to test this call. CDR3 length equals 14 residues. Germline V gene lookup returns CDR1 MDHEN and CDR2 SYDVKM. CDR3 residues: CASSRSPRTGEAFF.

The chain combines TRBV7-9 with TRBJ1-1; TCRdb picks TRBD1, but there is no DNA to check that call. Per germline, CDR1 SEHNR and CDR2 FQNEAQ (reference sequence). This CDR3 region has 17 residues. CDR3 region: CASSSHPMGELNTEAFF.

The V and J genes are TRBV7-8 and TRBJ1-3. There are 19 residues in the CDR3. Germline V lookup: CDR1 SGHVS, CDR2 FQNEAQ. This CDR3 reads CASSLGGSNGIFSGNTIYF.

The rearrangement joins TRBV28 to TRBJ1-6; TCRdb designates TRBD1, a call that cannot be tested without DNA. Germline assignment: CDR1 MDHEN and CDR2 SYDVKM. This CDR3 comprises 20 residues. The CDR3 sequence is CASSLFAGAIARTIVSPLHF. Looking up the rest from reference TRBV28 and TRBJ1-6 gives the full variable domain: DVKVTQSSRYLVKRTGEKVFLECVQDMDHENMFWYRQDPGLGLRLIYFSYDVKMKEKGDIPEGYSVSREKKERFSLILESASTNQTSMYLCASSLFAGAIARTIVSPLHFGNGTRLTVT.

J is TRBJ2-1 and V is TRBV11-2. CDR1 and CDR2 (germline): SGHAT, FQNNGV. The CDR3 has 14 amino acids. CDR3 sequence: CASSLVHSYNEQFF.

V gene TRBV15 combines with J gene TRBJ2-7; TCRdb gives TRBD2 as the D gene, but with no DNA this cannot be confirmed. Germline CDR1 reads LNHNV; CDR2 reads YYDKDF (reference sequence). This CDR3 has 16 amino acids. The CDR3 protein is CATSRDRTSGSYEQYF.

The chain uses TRBV28 and TRBJ1-6. The germline CDR1 and CDR2 sequences are MDHEN and SYDVKM. The CDR3 length is 14 residues. The CDR3 sequence is CASRPSRNNSPLHF.